The following is a T cell receptor (beta chain) sequence with its context. These data are taken from a study of blood T cell repertoires in COVID-19. CDR1 is LNHDA and CDR2 is SQIVND in the germline V gene (reference sequence). The CDR3 is made up of 16 amino acids. With 4 bases removed from V and 4 bases from J, the gap between germline ends came to 18 bases. The assay was immunoSEQ multiplex PCR, and TCRdb's table has in-frame clones only and misses some. The table lists hundreds of thousands of clones, around 87% of them singletons. The clonotype comes from a man aged 35 to 55 in a cohort exposed to, infected with or recovered from COVID-19 (not recorded which). Sequencing was performed on PBMCs or T cells enriched from blood (not recorded which). The chain carries TRBV19 and TRBJ2-3, with D perhaps TRBD2 (6 bases). CDR3 nucleotides: TGTGCCAGTAGTAAGTTGAAGACTAGTGGTGCAGATACGCAGTATTTT. Amino acid sequence: CASSKLKTSGADTQYF.